What follows is one T cell receptor beta chain and its context. Antigen specificity is unknown. The CDR3 is 16 amino acids. Germline V gene sequence: CDR1 DFQATT, CDR2 SNEGSKA (reference sequence). V was pared by 1 base and J by 6 bases, with 11 bases of the junction left unmatched. In TCRdb, the reads were re-called with MiXCR into one record per CDR3 protein. The sample shows around 740,000 distinct CDR3 sequences, 35% to 45% of them seen only once. This sample was included in a study of T cell repertoires in cytomegalovirus infection. General study results and limits: HLA-C-restricted TCR beta clonotypes specific for CMV led the ex vivo response.

The chain employs TRBV20-1 and TRBJ2-3; the match to TRBD2 covers 9 bases. Specimen: PBMCs. This TCR was sampled from a human donor in good health (CMV status not recorded). Some clones in this sample may be carry-over from other donors' samples. CDR3 DNA: TGCAGTGCTAGAGTACCCGGGGCGGGAGGGCCGGATACGCAGTATTTT. Encoded protein: CSARVPGAGGPDTQYF.